The source of this T cell receptor beta chain is a study of blood T cell repertoires in COVID-19. Study context: The United States, Italy and Spain provided the acute and convalescent COVID-19 samples. PBMCs, B-cell-depleted T cells, or T cells were the source of the cDNA or gDNA that made up the material.

This CDR3 is built from 15 residues. Losses at the gene ends were 5 bases for V and 3 bases for J; bases not matched to a gene: 10. Germline values: CDR1 SGHAT, CDR2 FQNNGV. Cohort placement rested on clinical history that participants reported themselves. Authors' data handling: Reference gene primer amplification gave nucleated cell count estimates. This table comes from immunoSEQ multiplex PCR, and its TCRdb copy is limited to in-frame clones, with some not included. V and J calls and clone size are copied from that table; D and trimming were computed from the DNA. The table has about 310,000 clones, about 85% seen once.

The chain couples TRBV11-2 to TRBJ2-7, with 7 nucleotides matching TRBD2. This clonotype was sampled from a woman aged 25-40 years who had been exposed to COVID-19. What was sequenced was PBMCs or T cells enriched from blood (not recorded which). The CDR3 spells CASSASTGGIYEQYF. The CDR3 coding sequence is TGTGCCAGCAGCGCCAGTACCGGGGGGATCTACGAGCAGTACTTC.